Sequencing of this TCR beta chain was carried out in a study of cytomegalovirus exposure and HLA in healthy donors. Study-wide findings and caveats: As a later analysis revealed, most CMV-associated TCR beta chains appeared HLA-restricted.

Primers: 60 Vbeta forward and 13 Jbeta reverse. TCRdb keeps only in-frame clones here, not all; method: immunoSEQ multiplex PCR. The sample carries 120,000 to 150,000 clones, over 65% recorded once. In the case of this clone: Its antigen remains unknown.

The CDR3 consists of 15 residues. The V gene lost 7 bases and the J gene lost 0 bases, with 15 bases spanning the gap. CDR1 is SGHTA, CDR2 FQGNSA, per germline. V usage is TRBV7-2 and J usage is TRBJ1-2; D is possibly TRBD1 (6 bases). Material: PBMCs. This TCR was sampled from a man aged 35-49 years in good health and CMV-seropositive. The CDR3 DNA sequence: TGTGCCAGCAATCACCCGGACAGAGCTAACTATGGCTACACCTTC. This translates into CASNHPDRANYGYTF.